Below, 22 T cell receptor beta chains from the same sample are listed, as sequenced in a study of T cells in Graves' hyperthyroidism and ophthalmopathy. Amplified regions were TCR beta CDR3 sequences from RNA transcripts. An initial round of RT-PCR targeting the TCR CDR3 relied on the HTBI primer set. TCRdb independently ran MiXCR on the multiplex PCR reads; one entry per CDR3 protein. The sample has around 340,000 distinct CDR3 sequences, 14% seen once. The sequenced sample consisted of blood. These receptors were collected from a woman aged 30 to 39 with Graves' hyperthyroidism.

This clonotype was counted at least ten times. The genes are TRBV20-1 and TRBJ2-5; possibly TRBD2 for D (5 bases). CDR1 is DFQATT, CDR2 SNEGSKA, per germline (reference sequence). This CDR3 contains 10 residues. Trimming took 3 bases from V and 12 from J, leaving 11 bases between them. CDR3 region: CSARLMREYF. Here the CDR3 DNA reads TGCAGTGCTAGGTTGATGCGGGAGTACTTC.

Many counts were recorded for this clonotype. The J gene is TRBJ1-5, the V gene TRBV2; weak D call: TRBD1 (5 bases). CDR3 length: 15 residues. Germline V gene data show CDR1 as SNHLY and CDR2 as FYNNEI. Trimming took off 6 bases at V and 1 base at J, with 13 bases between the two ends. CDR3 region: CASSGLRGSNQPQHF. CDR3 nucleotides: TGTGCCAGCAGCGGACTACGGGGGAGCAATCAGCCCCAGCATTTT.

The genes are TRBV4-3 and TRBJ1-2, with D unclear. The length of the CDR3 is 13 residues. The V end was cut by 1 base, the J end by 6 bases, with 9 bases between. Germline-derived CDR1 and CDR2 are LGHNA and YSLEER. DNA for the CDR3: TGCGCCAGCAGCCAAGGGCCCGGGGATGGCTACACCTTC. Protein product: CASSQGPGDGYTF.

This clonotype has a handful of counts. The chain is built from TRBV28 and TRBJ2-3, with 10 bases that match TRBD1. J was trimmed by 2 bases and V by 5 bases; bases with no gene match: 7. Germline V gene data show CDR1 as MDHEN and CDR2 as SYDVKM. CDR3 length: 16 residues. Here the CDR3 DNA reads TGTGCCAGCAGTAGCCGGGACAGGGGCGTCACAGATACGCAGTATTTT. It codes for CASSSRDRGVTDTQYF.

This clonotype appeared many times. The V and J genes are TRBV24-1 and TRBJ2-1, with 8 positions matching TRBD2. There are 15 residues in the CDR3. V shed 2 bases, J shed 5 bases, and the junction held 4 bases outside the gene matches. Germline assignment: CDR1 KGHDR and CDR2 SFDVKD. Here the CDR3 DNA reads TGTGCCACCAGTGATTCCTTAGCGGGAAACAATGAGCAGTTCTTC. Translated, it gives CATSDSLAGNNEQFF.

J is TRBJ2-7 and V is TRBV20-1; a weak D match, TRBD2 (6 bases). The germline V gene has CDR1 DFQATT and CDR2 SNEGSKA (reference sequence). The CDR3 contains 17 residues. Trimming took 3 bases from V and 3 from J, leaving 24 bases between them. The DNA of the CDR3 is TGCAGTGCTAGTAAATCGTGGAACACCCTGGGGGGCTACGAGCAGTACTTC. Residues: CSASKSWNTLGGYEQYF.

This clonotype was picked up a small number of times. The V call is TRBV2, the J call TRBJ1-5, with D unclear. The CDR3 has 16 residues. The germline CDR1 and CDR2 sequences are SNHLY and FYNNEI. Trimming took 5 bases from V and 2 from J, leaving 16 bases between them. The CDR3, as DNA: TGTGCCAGCAGTCCAGACACTCACTCGGGCAATCAGCCCCAGCATTTT. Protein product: CASSPDTHSGNQPQHF.

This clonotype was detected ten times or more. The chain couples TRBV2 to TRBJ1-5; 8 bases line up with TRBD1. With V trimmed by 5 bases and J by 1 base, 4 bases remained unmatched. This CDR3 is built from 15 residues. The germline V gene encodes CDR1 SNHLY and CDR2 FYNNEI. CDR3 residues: CASSPDRGSNQPQHF. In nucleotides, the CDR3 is TGTGCCAGCAGTCCCGACAGGGGAAGCAATCAGCCCCAGCATTTT.

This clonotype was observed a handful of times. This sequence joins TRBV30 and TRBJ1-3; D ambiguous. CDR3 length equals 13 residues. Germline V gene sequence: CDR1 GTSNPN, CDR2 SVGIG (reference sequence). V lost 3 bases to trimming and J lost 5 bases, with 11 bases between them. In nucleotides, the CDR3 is TGTGCCTGGAGGGTTGCGGGTAGAAACACCATATATTTT. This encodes CAWRVAGRNTIYF.

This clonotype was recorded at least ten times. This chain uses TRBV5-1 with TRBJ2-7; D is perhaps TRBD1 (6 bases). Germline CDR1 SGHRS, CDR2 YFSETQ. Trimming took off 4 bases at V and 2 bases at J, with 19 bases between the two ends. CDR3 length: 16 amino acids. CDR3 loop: CASSATYGTRTYEQYF. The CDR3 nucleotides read TGCGCCAGCAGCGCGACGTACGGGACACGGACCTACGAGCAGTACTTC.

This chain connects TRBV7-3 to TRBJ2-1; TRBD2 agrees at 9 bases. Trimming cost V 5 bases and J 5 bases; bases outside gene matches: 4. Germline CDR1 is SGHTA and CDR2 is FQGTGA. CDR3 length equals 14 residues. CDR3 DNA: TGTGCCAGCAGCGTCATAGCGGGGGACAATGAGCAGTTCTTC. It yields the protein CASSVIAGDNEQFF.

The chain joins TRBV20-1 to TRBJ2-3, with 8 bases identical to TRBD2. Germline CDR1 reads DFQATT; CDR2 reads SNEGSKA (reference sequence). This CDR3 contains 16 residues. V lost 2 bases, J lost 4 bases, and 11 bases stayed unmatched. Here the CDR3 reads CSARTRAGVGADTQYF. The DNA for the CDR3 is TGCAGTGCTAGAACCCGAGCGGGAGTAGGTGCAGATACGCAGTATTTT.

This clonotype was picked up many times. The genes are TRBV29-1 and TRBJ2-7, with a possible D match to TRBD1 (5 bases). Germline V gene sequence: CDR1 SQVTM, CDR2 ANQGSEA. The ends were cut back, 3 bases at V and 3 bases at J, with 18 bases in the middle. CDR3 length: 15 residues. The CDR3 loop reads CSVEALDKSGYEQYF. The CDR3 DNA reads TGCAGCGTTGAGGCCCTGGACAAGTCGGGCTACGAGCAGTACTTC.

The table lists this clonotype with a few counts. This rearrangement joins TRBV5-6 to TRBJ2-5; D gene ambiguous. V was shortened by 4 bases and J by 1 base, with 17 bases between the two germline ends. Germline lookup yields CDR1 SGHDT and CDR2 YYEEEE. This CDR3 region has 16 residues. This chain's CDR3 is CASSPFRTVSQETQYF. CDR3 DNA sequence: TGTGCCAGCAGCCCCTTTAGGACGGTCAGCCAAGAGACCCAGTACTTC. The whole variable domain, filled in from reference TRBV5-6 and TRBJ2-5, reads DAGVTQSPTHLIKTRGQQVTLRCSPKSGHDTVSWYQQALGQGPQFIFQYYEEEERQRGNFPDRFSGHQFPNYSSELNVNALLLGDSALYLCASSPFRTVSQETQYFGPGTRLLVL.

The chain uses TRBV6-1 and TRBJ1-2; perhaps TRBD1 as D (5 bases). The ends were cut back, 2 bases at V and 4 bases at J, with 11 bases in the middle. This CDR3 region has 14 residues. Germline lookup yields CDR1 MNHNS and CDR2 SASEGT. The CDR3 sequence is CASSEIPGPYGYTF. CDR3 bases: TGTGCCAGCAGTGAAATCCCGGGGCCCTATGGCTACACCTTC.

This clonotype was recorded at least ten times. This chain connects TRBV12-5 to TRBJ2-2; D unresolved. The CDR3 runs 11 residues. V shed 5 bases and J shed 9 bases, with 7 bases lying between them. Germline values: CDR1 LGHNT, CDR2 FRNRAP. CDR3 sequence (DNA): TGTGCTAGTGGTAGTAGTAGGGAGCTGTTTTTT. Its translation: CASGSSRELFF. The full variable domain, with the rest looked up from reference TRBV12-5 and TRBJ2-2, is DARVTQTPRHKVTEMGQEVTMRCQPILGHNTVFWYRQTMMQGLELLAYFRNRAPLDDSGMPKDRFSAEMPDATLATLKIQPSEPRDSAVYFCASGSSRELFFGEGSRLTVL.

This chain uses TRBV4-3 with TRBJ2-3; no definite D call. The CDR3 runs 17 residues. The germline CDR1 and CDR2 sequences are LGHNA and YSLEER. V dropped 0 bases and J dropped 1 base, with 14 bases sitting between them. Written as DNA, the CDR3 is TGCGCCAGCAGCCAAGAGCCGAGGACGGCAGGCACAGATACGCAGTATTTT. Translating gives CASSQEPRTAGTDTQYF.

The CDR3 reads CASSGLREQYF. DNA for the CDR3: TGTGCCAGCAGCGGACTGCGGGAGCAGTACTTC. The rearrangement uses TRBV28 and TRBJ2-7; a possible D gene is TRBD2 (5 bases). With 6 bases removed from V and 7 bases from J, the gap between germline ends came to 10 bases. This CDR3 has 11 residues. Germline CDR1 and CDR2: MDHEN and SYDVKM.

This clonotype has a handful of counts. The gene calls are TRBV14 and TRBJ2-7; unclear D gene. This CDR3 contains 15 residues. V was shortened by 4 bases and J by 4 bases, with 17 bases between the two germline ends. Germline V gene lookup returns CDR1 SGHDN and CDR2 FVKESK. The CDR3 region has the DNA TGTGCCAGCAGCCGATCGACCGACGGCCGGTACGAGCAGTACTTC. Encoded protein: CASSRSTDGRYEQYF. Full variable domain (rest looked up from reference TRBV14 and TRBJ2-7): EAGVTQFPSHSVIEKGQTVTLRCDPISGHDNLYWYRRVMGKEIKFLLHFVKESKQDESGMPNNRFLAERTGGTYSTLKVQPAELEDSGVYFCASSRSTDGRYEQYFGPGTRLTVT.

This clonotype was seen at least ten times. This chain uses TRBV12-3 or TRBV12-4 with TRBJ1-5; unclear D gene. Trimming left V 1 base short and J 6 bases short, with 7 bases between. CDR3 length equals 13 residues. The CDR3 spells CASSLVGSQPQHF. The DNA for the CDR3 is TGTGCCAGCAGTTTAGTAGGGTCTCAGCCCCAGCATTTT.

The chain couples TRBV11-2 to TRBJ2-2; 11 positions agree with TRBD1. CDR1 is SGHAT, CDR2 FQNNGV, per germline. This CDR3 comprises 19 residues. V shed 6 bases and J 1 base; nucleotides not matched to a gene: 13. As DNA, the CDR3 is TGTGCCAGCAGGAGAACCGGGACAGGGGGGGTAATGAACACCGGGGAGCTGTTTTTT. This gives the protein CASRRTGTGGVMNTGELFF.

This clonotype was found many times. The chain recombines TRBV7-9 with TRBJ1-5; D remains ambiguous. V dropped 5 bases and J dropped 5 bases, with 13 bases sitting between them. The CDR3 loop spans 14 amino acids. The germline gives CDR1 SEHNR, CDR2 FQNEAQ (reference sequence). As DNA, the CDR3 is TGTGCCAGCAGCCCCCCACAGAAAGATCAGCCCCAGCATTTT. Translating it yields CASSPPQKDQPQHF. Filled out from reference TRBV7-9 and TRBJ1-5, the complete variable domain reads DTGVSQNPRHKITKRGQNVTFRCDPISEHNRLYWYRQTLGQGPEFLTYFQNEAQLEKSRLLSDRFSAERPKGSFSTLEIQRTEQGDSAMYLCASSPPQKDQPQHFGDGTRLSIL.